This TCR beta chain was recorded in a study of blood T cell repertoires in COVID-19. Germline CDR1 and CDR2: MNHEY and SVGAGI. Trimming pared 6 bases from V and 11 bases from J, leaving 18 bases between. The CDR3 consists of 13 residues. Assay: immunoSEQ multiplex PCR; the TCRdb copy retains only in-frame clones and omits some. Among approximately 500,000 clones listed, roughly 87% were seen once. Sequencing was done on a sample of peripheral blood. This clonotype originated in a man between 18 and 29 years old with COVID-19, enrolled during active disease. This rearrangement joins TRBV6-5 to TRBJ2-3; D is possibly TRBD2 (5 bases). The CDR3 here is CASSDTRSVGQYF. CDR3 nucleotides: TGTGCCAGCAGCGATACTAGGAGCGTAGGGCAGTATTTT.